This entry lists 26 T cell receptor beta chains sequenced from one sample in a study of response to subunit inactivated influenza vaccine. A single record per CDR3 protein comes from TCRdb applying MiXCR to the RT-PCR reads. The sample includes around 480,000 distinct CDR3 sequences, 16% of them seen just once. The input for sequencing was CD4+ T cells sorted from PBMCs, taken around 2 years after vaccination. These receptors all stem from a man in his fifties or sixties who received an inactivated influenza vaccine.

The DNA for the CDR3 is TGCGCCAGCGGATTAACAGGGGGGACTAATGAAAAACTGTTTTTT. Its translation: CASGLTGGTNEKLFF. The chain uses TRBV5-1 and TRBJ1-4; TRBD1 aligns across 8 bases. V lost 7 bases, J lost 2 bases, and 7 bases stayed unmatched. In germline, CDR1 is SGHRS, CDR2 YFSETQ. The length of the CDR3 is 15 residues.

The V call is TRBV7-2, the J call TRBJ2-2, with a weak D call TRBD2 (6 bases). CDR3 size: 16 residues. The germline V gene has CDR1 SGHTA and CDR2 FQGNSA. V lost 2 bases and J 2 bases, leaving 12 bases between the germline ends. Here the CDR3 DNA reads TGTGCCAGCAGCTTAAAATTGGGGACTAACACCGGGGAGCTGTTTTTT. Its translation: CASSLKLGTNTGELFF.

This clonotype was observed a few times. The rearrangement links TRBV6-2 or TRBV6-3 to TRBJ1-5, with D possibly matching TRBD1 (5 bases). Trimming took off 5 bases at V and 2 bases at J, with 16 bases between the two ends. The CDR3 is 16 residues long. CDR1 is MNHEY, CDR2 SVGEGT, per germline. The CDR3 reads CASSTKWGVRNQPQHF. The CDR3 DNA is TGTGCCAGCAGTACAAAGTGGGGGGTGCGCAATCAGCCCCAGCATTTT.

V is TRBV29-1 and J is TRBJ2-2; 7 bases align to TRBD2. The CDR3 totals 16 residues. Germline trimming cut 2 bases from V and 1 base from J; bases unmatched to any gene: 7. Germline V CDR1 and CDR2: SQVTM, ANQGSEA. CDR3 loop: CSVETGLAENTGELFF. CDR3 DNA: TGCAGCGTTGAAACGGGGCTAGCGGAGAACACCGGGGAGCTGTTTTTT.

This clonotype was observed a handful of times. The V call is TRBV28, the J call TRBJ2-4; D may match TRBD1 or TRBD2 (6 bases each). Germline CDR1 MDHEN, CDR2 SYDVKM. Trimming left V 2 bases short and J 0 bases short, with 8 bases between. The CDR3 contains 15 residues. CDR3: CASSLGGPAKNIQYF. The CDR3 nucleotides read TGTGCCAGCAGTTTAGGGGGGCCAGCCAAAAACATTCAGTACTTC.

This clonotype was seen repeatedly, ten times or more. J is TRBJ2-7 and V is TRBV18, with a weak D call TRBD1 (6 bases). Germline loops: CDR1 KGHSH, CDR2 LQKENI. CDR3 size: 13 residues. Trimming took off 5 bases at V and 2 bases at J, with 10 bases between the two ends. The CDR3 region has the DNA TGTGCCAGCTCATTTCAGGGGACCTACGAGCAGTACTTC. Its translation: CASSFQGTYEQYF.

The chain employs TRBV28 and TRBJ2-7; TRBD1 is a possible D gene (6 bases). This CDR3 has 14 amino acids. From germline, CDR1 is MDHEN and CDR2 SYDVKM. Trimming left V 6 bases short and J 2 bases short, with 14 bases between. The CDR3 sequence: CASREQGDPYEQYF. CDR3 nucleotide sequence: TGTGCCAGCAGGGAACAGGGAGATCCCTACGAGCAGTACTTC. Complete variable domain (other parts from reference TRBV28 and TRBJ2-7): DVKVTQSSRYLVKRTGEKVFLECVQDMDHENMFWYRQDPGLGLRLIYFSYDVKMKEKGDIPEGYSVSREKKERFSLILESASTNQTSMYLCASREQGDPYEQYFGPGTRLTVT.

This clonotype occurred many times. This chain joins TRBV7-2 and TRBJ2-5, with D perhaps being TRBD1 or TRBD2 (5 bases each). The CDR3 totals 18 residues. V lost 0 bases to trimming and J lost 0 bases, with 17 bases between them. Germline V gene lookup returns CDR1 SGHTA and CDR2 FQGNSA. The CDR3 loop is CASSLALRGTRYQETQYF. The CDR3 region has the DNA TGTGCCAGCAGCTTAGCGCTAAGAGGGACCAGGTACCAAGAGACCCAGTACTTC.

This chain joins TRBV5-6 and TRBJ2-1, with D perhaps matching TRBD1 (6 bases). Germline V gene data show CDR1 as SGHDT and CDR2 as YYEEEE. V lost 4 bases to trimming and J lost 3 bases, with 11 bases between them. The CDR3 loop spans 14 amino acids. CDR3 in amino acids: CASSAGAFYNEQFF. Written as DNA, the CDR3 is TGTGCCAGCAGCGCAGGGGCGTTCTACAATGAGCAGTTCTTC.

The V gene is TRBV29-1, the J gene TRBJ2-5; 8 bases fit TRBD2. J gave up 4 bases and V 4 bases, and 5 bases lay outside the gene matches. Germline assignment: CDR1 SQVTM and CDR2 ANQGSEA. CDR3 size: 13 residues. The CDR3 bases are TGCAGCGTTGGGACTAGCCTCTCAGAGACCCAGTACTTC. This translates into CSVGTSLSETQYF.

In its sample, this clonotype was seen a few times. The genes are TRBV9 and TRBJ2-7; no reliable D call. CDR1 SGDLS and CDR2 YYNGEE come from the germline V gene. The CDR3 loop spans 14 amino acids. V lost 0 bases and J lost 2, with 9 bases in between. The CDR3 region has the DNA TGTGCCAGCAGCGTAGTACCGGATACCTACGAGCAGTACTTC. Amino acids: CASSVVPDTYEQYF. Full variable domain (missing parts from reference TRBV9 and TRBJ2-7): DSGVTQTPKHLITATGQRVTLRCSPRSGDLSVYWYQQSLDQGLQFLIQYYNGEERAKGNILERFSAQQFPDLHSELNLSSLELGDSALYFCASSVVPDTYEQYFGPGTRLTVT.

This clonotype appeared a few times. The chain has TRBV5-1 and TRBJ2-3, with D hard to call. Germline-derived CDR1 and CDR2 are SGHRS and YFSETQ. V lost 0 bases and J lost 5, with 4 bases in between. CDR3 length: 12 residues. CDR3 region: CASSLAQDTQYF. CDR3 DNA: TGCGCCAGCAGCTTGGCCCAAGATACGCAGTATTTT. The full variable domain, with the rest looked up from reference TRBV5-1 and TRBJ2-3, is KAGVTQTPRYLIKTRGQQVTLSCSPISGHRSVSWYQQTPGQGLQFLFEYFSETQRNKGNFPGRFSGRQFSNSRSEMNVSTLELGDSALYLCASSLAQDTQYFGPGTRLTVL.

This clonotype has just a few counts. This chain's CDR3 is CASSSGTSDEQFF. CDR3 DNA: TGTGCCAGCTCCTCCGGGACTAGCGATGAGCAGTTCTTC. The J gene is TRBJ2-1, the V gene TRBV18; 10 nucleotides align to TRBD2. Per the germline V gene, CDR1 is KGHSH and CDR2 is LQKENI. The CDR3 has 13 residues. Trimming took 6 bases from V and 8 from J; bases not matched to a gene: 4.

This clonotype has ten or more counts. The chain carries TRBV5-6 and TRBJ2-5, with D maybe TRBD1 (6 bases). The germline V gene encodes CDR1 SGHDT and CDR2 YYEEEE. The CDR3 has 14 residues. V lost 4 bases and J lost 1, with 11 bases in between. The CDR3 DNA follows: TGTGCCAGCAGCGCAACAGGGTTCCAAGAGACCCAGTACTTC. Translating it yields CASSATGFQETQYF.

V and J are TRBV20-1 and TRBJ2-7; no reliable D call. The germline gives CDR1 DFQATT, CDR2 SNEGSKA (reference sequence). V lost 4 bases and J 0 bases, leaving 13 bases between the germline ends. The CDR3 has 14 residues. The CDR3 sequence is CSATPVVSSYEQYF. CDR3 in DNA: TGCAGTGCTACGCCTGTGGTCAGCTCCTACGAGCAGTACTTC.

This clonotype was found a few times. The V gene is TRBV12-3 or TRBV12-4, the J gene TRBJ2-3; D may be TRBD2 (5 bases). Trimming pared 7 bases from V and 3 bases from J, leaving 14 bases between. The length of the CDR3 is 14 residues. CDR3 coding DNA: TGTGCCAGCACCTTGAGGGTACATACAGATACGCAGTATTTT. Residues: CASTLRVHTDTQYF.

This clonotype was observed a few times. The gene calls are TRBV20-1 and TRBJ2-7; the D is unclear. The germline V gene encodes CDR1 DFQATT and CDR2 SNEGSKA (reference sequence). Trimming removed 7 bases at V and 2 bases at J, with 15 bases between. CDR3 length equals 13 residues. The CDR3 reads CSGTVTATYEQYF. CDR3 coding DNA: TGCAGTGGAACAGTGACCGCCACCTACGAGCAGTACTTC.

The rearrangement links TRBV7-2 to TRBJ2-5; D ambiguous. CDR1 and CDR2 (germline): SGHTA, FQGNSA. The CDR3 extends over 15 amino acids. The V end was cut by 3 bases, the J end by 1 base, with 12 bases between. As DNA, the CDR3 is TGTGCCAGCAGCTTCCGTGGAGCGTTCCAAGAGACCCAGTACTTC. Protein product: CASSFRGAFQETQYF.

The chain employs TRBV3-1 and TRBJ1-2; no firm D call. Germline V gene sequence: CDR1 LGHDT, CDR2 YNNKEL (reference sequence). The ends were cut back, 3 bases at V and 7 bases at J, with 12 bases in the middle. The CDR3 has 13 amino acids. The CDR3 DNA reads TGTGCCAGCAGCCACCTCGGGGAGGGTGGCTACACCTTC. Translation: CASSHLGEGGYTF.

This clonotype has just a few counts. CDR3 region: CASSERGRTGWYGYTF. The CDR3 coding sequence is TGTGCCAGCAGTGAACGAGGGAGAACCGGGTGGTATGGCTACACCTTC. J is TRBJ1-2 and V is TRBV6-1; D gene uncertain. The CDR3 covers 16 residues. V gave up 2 bases and J gave up 5 bases, with 18 bases separating them. CDR1 and CDR2 from the germline V gene are MNHNS and SASEGT.

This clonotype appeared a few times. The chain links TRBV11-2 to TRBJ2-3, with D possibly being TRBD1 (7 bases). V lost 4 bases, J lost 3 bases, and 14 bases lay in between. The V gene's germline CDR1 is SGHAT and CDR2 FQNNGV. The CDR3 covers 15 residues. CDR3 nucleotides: TGTGCCAGCAGCTACAGACAGGGAGGTACAGATACGCAGTATTTT. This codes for CASSYRQGGTDTQYF. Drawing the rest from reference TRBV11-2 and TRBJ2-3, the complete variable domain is EAGVAQSPRYKIIEKRQSVAFWCNPISGHATLYWYQQILGQGPKLLIQFQNNGVVDDSQLPKDRFSAERLKGVDSTLKIQPAKLEDSAVYLCASSYRQGGTDTQYFGPGTRLTVL.

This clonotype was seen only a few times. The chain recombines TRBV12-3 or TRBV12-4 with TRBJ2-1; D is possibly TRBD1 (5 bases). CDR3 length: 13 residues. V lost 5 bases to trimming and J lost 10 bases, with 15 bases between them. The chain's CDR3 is CASSRGSLREQFF. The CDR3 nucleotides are TGTGCCAGCAGTAGGGGCTCACTCAGGGAGCAGTTCTTC.

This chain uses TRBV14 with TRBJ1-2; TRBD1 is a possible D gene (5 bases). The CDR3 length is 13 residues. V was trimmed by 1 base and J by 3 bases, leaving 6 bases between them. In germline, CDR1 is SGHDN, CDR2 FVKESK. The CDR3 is CASSQVGDYGYTF. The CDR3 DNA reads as TGTGCCAGCAGCCAAGTAGGGGACTATGGCTACACCTTC.

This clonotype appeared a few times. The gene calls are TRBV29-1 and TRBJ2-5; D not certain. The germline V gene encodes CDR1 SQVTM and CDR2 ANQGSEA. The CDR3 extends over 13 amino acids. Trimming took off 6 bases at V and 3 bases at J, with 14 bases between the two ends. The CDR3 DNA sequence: TGCAGCGTCAGTCGCCTCCTCAAAGAGACCCAGTACTTC. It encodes CSVSRLLKETQYF.

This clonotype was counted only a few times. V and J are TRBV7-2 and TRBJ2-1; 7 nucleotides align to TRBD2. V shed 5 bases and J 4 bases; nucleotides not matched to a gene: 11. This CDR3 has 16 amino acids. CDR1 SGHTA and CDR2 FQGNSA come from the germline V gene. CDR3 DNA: TGTGCCAGCAGCAAGGGGAGGGATCCGTTTTACAATGAGCAGTTCTTC. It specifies CASSKGRDPFYNEQFF.

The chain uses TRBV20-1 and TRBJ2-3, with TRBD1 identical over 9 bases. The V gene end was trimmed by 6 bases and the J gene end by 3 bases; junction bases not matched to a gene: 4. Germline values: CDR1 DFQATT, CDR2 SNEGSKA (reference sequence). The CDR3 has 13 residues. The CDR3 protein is CSATGQGTDTQYF. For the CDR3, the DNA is TGCAGTGCAACGGGACAGGGTACAGATACGCAGTATTTT.